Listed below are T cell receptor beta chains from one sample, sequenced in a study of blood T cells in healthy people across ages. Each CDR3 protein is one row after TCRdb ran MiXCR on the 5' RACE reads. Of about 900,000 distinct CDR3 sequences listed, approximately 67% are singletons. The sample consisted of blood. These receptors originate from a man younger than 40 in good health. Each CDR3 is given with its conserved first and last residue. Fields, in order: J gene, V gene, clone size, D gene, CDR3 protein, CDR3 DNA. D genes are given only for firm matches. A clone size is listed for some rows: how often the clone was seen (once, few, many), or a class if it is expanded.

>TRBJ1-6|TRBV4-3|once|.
CASSQRGVGTGSPLHF
TGCGCCAGCAGCCAAAGAGGCGTGGGGACGGGCTCACCCCTCCACTTT
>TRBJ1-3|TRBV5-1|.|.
CASSPTTSGNTIYF
TGCGCCAGCAGCCCCACGACCTCTGGAAACACCATATATTTT
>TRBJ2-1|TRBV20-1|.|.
CSAIELAYGIGEQFF
TGCAGTGCCATCGAACTAGCCTACGGGATCGGTGAGCAGTTCTTC
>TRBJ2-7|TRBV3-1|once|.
CASSFGAEYNEQYF
TGTGCCAGCAGTTTTGGGGCGGAGTACAATGAGCAGTACTTC
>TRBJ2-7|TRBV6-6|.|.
CASSYSRLEQYF
TGTGCCAGCAGTTACTCGAGGCTCGAGCAGTACTTC
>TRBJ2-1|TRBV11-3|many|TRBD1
CASSPRDSPSYNEQFF
TGTGCCAGCAGCCCGAGGGACAGCCCTTCATACAATGAGCAGTTCTTC
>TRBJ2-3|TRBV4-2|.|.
CASSRSGPAGDTQYF
TGTGCCAGCAGTCGGAGCGGCCCCGCGGGAGATACGCAGTATTTT
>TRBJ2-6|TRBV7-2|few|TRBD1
CASSYTGQVNVLTF
TGTGCCAGCAGCTACACGGGACAGGTCAACGTCCTGACTTTC
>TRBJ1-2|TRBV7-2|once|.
CASSLGGSSRNYGYTF
TGTGCCAGCAGCTTAGGCGGGTCTTCCAGAAACTATGGCTACACCTTC
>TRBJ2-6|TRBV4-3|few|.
CASSPLGGANVLTF
TGCGCCAGCAGCCCCTTAGGTGGGGCCAACGTCCTGACTTTC
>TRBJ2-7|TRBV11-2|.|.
CASSLRGTPASYEQYF
TGTGCCAGCAGCCTGCGCGGGACCCCAGCCTCCTACGAGCAGTACTTC
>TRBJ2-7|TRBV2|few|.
CASNLEVTSYEQYF
TGTGCCAGCAATCTCGAAGTGACTTCCTACGAGCAGTACTTC
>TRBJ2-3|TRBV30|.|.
CAWSGGHTQYF
TGTGCCTGGAGCGGAGGGCATACGCAGTATTTT
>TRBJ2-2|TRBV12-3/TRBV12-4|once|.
CASSPRGRDLGTGELFF
TGTGCCAGCAGTCCGAGGGGTCGGGATCTGGGCACCGGGGAGCTGTTTTTT
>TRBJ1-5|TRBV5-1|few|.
CASSLQPADQPQHF
TGCGCCAGCAGCTTGCAGCCGGCGGATCAGCCCCAGCATTTT
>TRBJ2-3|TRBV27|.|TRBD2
CASSLYPAGGGSTDTQYF
TGTGCCAGCAGTTTATACCCGGCGGGGGGGGGAAGCACAGATACGCAGTATTTT
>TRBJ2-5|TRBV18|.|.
CASSPLTSETQYF
TGTGCCAGCTCACCTTTGACTAGTGAGACCCAGTACTTC
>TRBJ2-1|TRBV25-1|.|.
CASRTKTGSEQFF
TGTGCCAGCAGGACCAAGACAGGTTCTGAGCAGTTCTTC
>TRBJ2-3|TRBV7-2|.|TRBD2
CASSLLAGGTSTDTQYF
TGTGCCAGCAGCTTGCTAGCGGGGGGCACTAGCACAGATACGCAGTATTTT
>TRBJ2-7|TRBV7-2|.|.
CASSVPGSYEQYF
TGTGCCAGCAGCGTACCTGGTTCCTACGAGCAGTACTTC
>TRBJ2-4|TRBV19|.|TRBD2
CASSWTSGAKNIQYF
TGTGCCAGTAGCTGGACTAGCGGCGCGAAAAACATTCAGTACTTC
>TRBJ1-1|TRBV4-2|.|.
CASSQASGLTEAFF
TGTGCCAGCAGCCAGGCCTCAGGGCTCACTGAAGCTTTCTTT
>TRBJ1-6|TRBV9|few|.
CASTNSPQGNSPLHF
TGTGCCAGCACCAACTCCCCCCAGGGAAATTCACCCCTCCACTTT
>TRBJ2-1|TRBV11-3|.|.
CASSLNFYNEQFF
TGTGCCAGCAGCCTGAACTTTTACAATGAGCAGTTCTTC
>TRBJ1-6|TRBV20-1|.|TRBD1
CSPRTGDSPLHF
TGCAGTCCCCGGACAGGGGACTCACCCCTCCACTTT
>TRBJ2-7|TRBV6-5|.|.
CASSYSGRGVRNEQYF
TGTGCCAGCAGTTACTCCGGGAGAGGGGTACGAAACGAGCAGTACTTC
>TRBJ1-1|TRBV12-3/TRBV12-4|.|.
CASSLVHGGYTEAFF
TGTGCCAGCAGTTTAGTGCACGGAGGGTACACTGAAGCTTTCTTT
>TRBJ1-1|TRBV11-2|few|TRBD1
CASSSVTGGYNFNTEAFF
TGTGCCAGCAGCTCGGTTACAGGGGGCTACAACTTTAACACTGAAGCTTTCTTT
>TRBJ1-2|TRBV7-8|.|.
CASSLGLADYGYTF
TGTGCCAGCAGCTTAGGGTTAGCTGACTATGGCTACACCTTC
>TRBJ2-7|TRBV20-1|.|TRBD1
CSARTTGVSYEQYF
TGCAGTGCTAGAACAACAGGGGTCTCCTACGAGCAGTACTTC
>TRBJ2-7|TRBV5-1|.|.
CASSRDPSTYEQYF
TGCGCCAGCAGCCGGGACCCCTCCACCTACGAGCAGTACTTC
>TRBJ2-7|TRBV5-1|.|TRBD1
CASSESGQGREQYF
TGCGCCAGCAGCGAATCGGGACAGGGTCGGGAGCAGTACTTC
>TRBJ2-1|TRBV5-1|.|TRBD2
CASSPSGGAHEQFF
TGCGCCAGCAGCCCGTCCGGGGGGGCCCACGAGCAGTTCTTC
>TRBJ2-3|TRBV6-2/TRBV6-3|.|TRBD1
CASSWGTGGTDTQYF
TGTGCCAGCTCTTGGGGGACAGGGGGAACAGATACGCAGTATTTT
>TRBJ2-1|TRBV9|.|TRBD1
CASSETGGSEDEQFF
TGTGCCAGCAGCGAGACAGGGGGCAGTGAGGATGAGCAGTTCTTC
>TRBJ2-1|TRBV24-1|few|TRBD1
CATGGQGPYNEQFF
TGTGCCACCGGGGGACAGGGCCCCTACAATGAGCAGTTCTTC
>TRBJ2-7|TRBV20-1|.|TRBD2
CSARPPTTSGRAHEQYF
TGCAGTGCGAGACCTCCAACTACTAGCGGGAGGGCCCACGAGCAGTACTTC
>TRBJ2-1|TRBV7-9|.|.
CASSSPGHRLPEQFF
TGTGCCAGCAGCTCTCCGGGCCACCGACTACCGGAGCAGTTCTTC
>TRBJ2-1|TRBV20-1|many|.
CSARDLQGRPYNEQFF
TGCAGTGCTAGAGATCTCCAGGGTCGACCTTACAATGAGCAGTTCTTC
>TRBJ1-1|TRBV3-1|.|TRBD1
CASRTGASEAFF
TGTGCCAGCAGGACAGGGGCTTCCGAAGCTTTCTTT
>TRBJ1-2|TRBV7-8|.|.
CASSLSSFGYTF
TGTGCCAGCAGCTTATCGTCCTTTGGCTACACCTTC
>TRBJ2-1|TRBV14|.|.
CASSQSGRYNEQFF
TGTGCCAGCAGCCAATCCGGGAGATACAATGAGCAGTTCTTC
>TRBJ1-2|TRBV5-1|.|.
CASSIDRVPEGYTF
TGCGCCAGCAGCATCGACCGAGTCCCGGAGGGCTACACCTTC
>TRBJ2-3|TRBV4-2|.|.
CATRGGTSTDTQYF
TGTGCCACCCGAGGGGGGACTAGCACAGATACGCAGTATTTT
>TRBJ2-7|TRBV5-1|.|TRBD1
CASSLSTGGNYEQYF
TGCGCCAGCAGCTTGTCAACAGGGGGGAACTACGAGCAGTACTTC
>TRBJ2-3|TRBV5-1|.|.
CASSLEGRVTDTQYF
TGCGCCAGCAGCTTGGAGGGCAGGGTTACAGATACGCAGTATTTT